These 8 T cell receptor beta chains were all obtained from the same sample, sequenced in a study of lymphopenia after photon versus proton radiotherapy. TCRdb's table, derived via immunoSEQ multiplex PCR, lists solely in-frame clones and lacks some. The sample holds more than 45,000 clones, approximately 84% seen once. This sample comprised peripheral blood, obtained from a patient treated with proton-based radiotherapy. The receptors come from a man aged 60 to 75 with pancreatic cancer.

This chain connects TRBV7-9 to TRBJ2-7; 8 bases are a match to TRBD1. The CDR3 length is 14 residues. Germline loops: CDR1 SEHNR, CDR2 FQNEAQ (reference sequence). V lost 8 bases and J lost 2; bases outside the gene matches: 8. CDR3: CASGHRGAPYEQYF. In DNA form, the CDR3 reads TGTGCCAGCGGTCACAGGGGGGCGCCCTACGAGCAGTACTTC.

The V call is TRBV6-6, the J call TRBJ2-7; the D gene is possibly TRBD1 (5 bases). The CDR3 spans 14 residues. Germline CDR1 MNHNY, CDR2 SVGAGI (reference sequence). V gave up 2 bases and J gave up 7 bases, with 15 bases separating them. Here the CDR3 reads CASSYGGAILEQYF. In nucleotides, the CDR3 is TGTGCCAGCAGTTACGGTGGGGCAATTCTTGAGCAGTACTTC.

The V and J genes are TRBV30 and TRBJ2-1; a possible D gene is TRBD1 (6 bases). Trimming removed 3 bases at V and 4 bases at J, with 10 bases between. The CDR3 is made up of 13 amino acids. Per the germline V gene, CDR1 is GTSNPN and CDR2 is SVGIG (reference sequence). DNA for the CDR3: TGTGCCTGGAGAACCGACAGGTACAATGAGCAGTTCTTC. It is translated as CAWRTDRYNEQFF.

V and J are TRBV6-1 and TRBJ1-3; no definite D call. Germline CDR1 and CDR2: MNHNS and SASEGT. This CDR3 comprises 15 residues. Trimming removed 7 bases from V and 4 bases from J, with 17 bases in between. The DNA of the CDR3 is TGTGCCAGCACCGCTAGGGCCCTTGGAGGAAACACCATATATTTT. The encoded protein is CASTARALGGNTIYF.

The chain combines TRBV4-3 with TRBJ2-7; unclear D gene. CDR1 and CDR2 from the germline V gene are LGHNA and YSLEER. The CDR3 contains 13 residues. V was trimmed by 1 base and J by 3 bases, leaving 7 bases between them. The CDR3 sequence is CASSQALYYEQYF. Here the CDR3 DNA reads TGCGCCAGCAGCCAAGCACTATACTACGAGCAGTACTTC.

The rearrangement uses TRBV6-1 and TRBJ1-5; maybe TRBD1 (5 bases). Per the germline V gene, CDR1 is MNHNS and CDR2 is SASEGT. Trimming stripped 8 bases from V and 6 bases from J, with 20 bases between. The CDR3 runs to 15 residues. The chain's CDR3 is CASGRVGISFQPQHF. The CDR3 DNA follows: TGTGCCAGCGGCAGGGTAGGTATAAGTTTTCAGCCCCAGCATTTT.

The chain combines TRBV15 with TRBJ1-4; a weak D match, TRBD1 (5 bases). CDR3 length equals 15 residues. V was cut by 3 bases and J by 0 bases, with 8 bases left in between. CDR1 is LNHNV and CDR2 is YYDKDF in the germline V gene (reference sequence). The CDR3 here is CATSRATATNEKLFF. The CDR3 DNA follows: TGTGCCACCAGCAGGGCGACAGCAACTAATGAAAAACTGTTTTTT.

The rearrangement links TRBV28 to TRBJ2-1; maybe TRBD1 (6 bases). CDR3 length equals 13 residues. The germline gives CDR1 MDHEN, CDR2 SYDVKM. V lost 5 bases to trimming and J lost 3 bases, with 8 bases between them. For the CDR3, the DNA is TGTGCCAGCAGTCCGGACAGCTACAATGAGCAGTTCTTC. Translation: CASSPDSYNEQFF.